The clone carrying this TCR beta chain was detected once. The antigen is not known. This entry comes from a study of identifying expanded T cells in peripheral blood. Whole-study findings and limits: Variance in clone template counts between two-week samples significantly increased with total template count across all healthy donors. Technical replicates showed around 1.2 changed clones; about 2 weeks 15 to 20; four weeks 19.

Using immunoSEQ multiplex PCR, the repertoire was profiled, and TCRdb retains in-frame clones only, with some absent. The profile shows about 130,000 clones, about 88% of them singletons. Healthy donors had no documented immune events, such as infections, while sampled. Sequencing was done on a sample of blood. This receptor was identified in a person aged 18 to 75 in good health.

The CDR3 here is CASAPSGANVLTF. CDR3 nucleotide sequence: TGTGCTAGTGCTCCCTCTGGGGCCAACGTCCTGACTTTC. V is TRBV12-5 and J is TRBJ2-6; the D is unclear. Germline values: CDR1 LGHNT, CDR2 FRNRAP. The CDR3 runs to 13 residues. Between the trimmed V and J ends, which lost 7 bases and 0 bases, there was a span of 4 bases.